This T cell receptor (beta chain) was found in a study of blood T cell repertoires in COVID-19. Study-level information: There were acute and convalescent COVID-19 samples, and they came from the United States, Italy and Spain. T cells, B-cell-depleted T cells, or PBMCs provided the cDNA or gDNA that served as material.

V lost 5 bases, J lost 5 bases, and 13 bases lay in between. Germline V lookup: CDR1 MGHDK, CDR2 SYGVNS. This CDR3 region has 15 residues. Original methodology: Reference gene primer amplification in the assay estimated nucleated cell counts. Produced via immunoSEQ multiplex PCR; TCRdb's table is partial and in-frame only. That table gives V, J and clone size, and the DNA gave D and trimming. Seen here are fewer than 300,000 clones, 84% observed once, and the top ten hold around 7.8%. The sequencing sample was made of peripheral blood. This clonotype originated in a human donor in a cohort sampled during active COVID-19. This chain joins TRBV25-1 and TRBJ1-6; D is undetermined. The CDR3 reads CASSPVRWNNSPLHF. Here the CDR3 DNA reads TGTGCCAGCAGTCCGGTGCGGTGGAATAATTCACCCCTCCACTTT.